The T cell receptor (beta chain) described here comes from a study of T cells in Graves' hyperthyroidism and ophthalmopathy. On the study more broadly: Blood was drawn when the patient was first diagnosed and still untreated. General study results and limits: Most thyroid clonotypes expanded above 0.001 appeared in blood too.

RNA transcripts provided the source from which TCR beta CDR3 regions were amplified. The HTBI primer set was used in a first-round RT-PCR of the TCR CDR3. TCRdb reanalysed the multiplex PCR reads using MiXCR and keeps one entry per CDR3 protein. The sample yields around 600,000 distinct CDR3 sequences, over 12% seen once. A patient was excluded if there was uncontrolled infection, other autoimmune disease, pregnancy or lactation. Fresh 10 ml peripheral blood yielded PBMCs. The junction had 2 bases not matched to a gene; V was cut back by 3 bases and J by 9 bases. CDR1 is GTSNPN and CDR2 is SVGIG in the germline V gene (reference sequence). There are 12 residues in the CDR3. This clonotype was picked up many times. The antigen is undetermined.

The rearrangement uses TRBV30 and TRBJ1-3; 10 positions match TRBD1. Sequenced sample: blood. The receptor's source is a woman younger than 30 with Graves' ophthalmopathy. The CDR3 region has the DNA TGTGCCTGGAGAGACAGGGGGCCCACCATATATTTT. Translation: CAWRDRGPTIYF.